Below, 26 T cell receptor beta chains from the same sample are listed, as sequenced in a study of relationships among human T cell subsets. Semiquantitative ARM-PCR amplified T cell receptor alpha and beta CDR3 regions from mRNA. Exponential amplification used communal superprimers after tagged nested gene-specific primers in ARM-PCR. TCRdb itself ran the multiplex PCR reads through MiXCR, one entry per CDR3 protein. The repertoire holds 7,000 to 8,500 distinct CDR3 sequences, with almost 70% as singletons. From pooled CD4+ and CD8+ T cells, anti-CD45RA microbeads isolated naive plus transitional cells. Sequencing input: naive and transitional (CD45RA+) T cells sorted from blood. All receptors derive from a man aged 35-49 years in good health.

The chain is built from TRBV11-2 and TRBJ2-1; the D gene could be TRBD1 or TRBD2 (6 bases each). CDR3 length equals 17 residues. V dropped 1 base and J dropped 4 bases, with 17 bases sitting between them. Germline V CDR1 and CDR2: SGHAT, FQNNGV. The CDR3 coding sequence is TGTGCCAGCAGCTTAGTCCGTACGGGGGCTCTTTACAATGAGCAGTTCTTC. Residues: CASSLVRTGALYNEQFF.

The chain couples TRBV29-1 to TRBJ2-7, with 11 positions matching TRBD2. The germline V gene has CDR1 SQVTM and CDR2 ANQGSEA. The CDR3 consists of 15 residues. After removal of 4 bases from V and 3 bases from J, the junction contained 8 bases not matched to a gene. CDR3 sequence (DNA): TGCAGCGTTGGATCCCGAGGACTAGCGGGCTACGAGCAGTACTTC. Translating it yields CSVGSRGLAGYEQYF.

The chain links TRBV7-2 to TRBJ2-3; 12 nucleotides match TRBD2. Trimming took 5 bases from V and 4 from J; bases not matched to a gene: 7. Germline CDR1 and CDR2: SGHTA and FQGNSA. The CDR3 consists of 16 residues. The DNA of the CDR3 is TGTGCCAGCAGCGTCACCGGGACTAGCGGGTCAGATACGCAGTATTTT. This codes for CASSVTGTSGSDTQYF.

This clonotype was seen just once. The chain carries TRBV6-6 and TRBJ1-1, with TRBD1 matching 9 bases. CDR3 length equals 14 residues. Germline-derived CDR1 and CDR2 are MNHNY and SVGAGI (reference sequence). V shed 6 bases and J 4 bases; nucleotides not matched to a gene: 6. In DNA form, the CDR3 reads TGTGCCAGCAGATATACAGGGGGCATCACTGAAGCTTTCTTT. Protein: CASRYTGGITEAFF.

The V and J genes are TRBV20-1 and TRBJ1-5, with 7 bases lining up with TRBD1. This CDR3 comprises 15 residues. Germline CDR1 DFQATT, CDR2 SNEGSKA (reference sequence). J gave up 7 bases and V 5 bases, and 14 bases lay outside the gene matches. The CDR3 spells CSAGSTGRIGQPQHF. The CDR3 DNA is TGCAGTGCTGGGTCGACAGGGCGGATAGGACAGCCCCAGCATTTT.

This chain uses TRBV3-1 with TRBJ1-1; D is ambiguous. There are 12 residues in the CDR3. Trimming took 0 bases from V and 11 from J, leaving 10 bases between them. Germline V lookup: CDR1 LGHDT, CDR2 YNNKEL (reference sequence). DNA of the CDR3: TGTGCCAGCAGCCAAGACGCAAGTCGGGCTTTCTTT. The encoded protein is CASSQDASRAFF.

This clonotype has just one count. The gene calls are TRBV20-1 and TRBJ2-5, with 10 bases matching TRBD1. J was trimmed by 0 bases and V by 6 bases; bases with no gene match: 13. The CDR3 loop spans 17 amino acids. Germline-derived CDR1 and CDR2 are DFQATT and SNEGSKA (reference sequence). The CDR3 nucleotides read TGCAGTGCCTCCATGGGACAGGGGCCTACCTACCAAGAGACCCAGTACTTC. This codes for CSASMGQGPTYQETQYF.

The V and J genes are TRBV28 and TRBJ1-4; D might be TRBD1 (6 bases). Germline V CDR1 and CDR2: MDHEN, SYDVKM. CDR3 size: 16 residues. V lost 5 bases and J 0 bases, leaving 13 bases between the germline ends. CDR3 protein: CASSRRTASTNEKLFF. For the CDR3, the DNA is TGTGCCAGCAGTAGAAGGACAGCCTCAACTAATGAAAAACTGTTTTTT.

The rearrangement uses TRBV24-1 and TRBJ1-5, with a weak D call TRBD1 (5 bases). Germline loops: CDR1 KGHDR, CDR2 SFDVKD. This CDR3 is built from 15 residues. The V and J ends lost 4 bases and 5 bases respectively, with 14 bases between them. CDR3 sequence reads: CATSDPRGADQPQHF. The CDR3 bases are TGTGCCACCAGTGACCCGAGGGGCGCGGATCAGCCCCAGCATTTT.

This clonotype appeared a few times. The gene calls are TRBV28 and TRBJ1-2, with D hard to call. Trimming cost V 3 bases and J 4 bases, with 6 bases left between them. The CDR3 runs to 12 residues. Germline lookup yields CDR1 MDHEN and CDR2 SYDVKM. CDR3 nucleotides: TGTGCCAGCAGTTTTAACAGCTATGGCTACACCTTC. It is translated as CASSFNSYGYTF.

This chain joins TRBV13 and TRBJ2-3, with D tentatively TRBD1 or TRBD2 (6 bases each). The germline V and J ends were trimmed by 3 bases and 3 bases, with 13 bases remaining between them. Germline V lookup: CDR1 PRHDT, CDR2 FYEKMQ (reference sequence). The CDR3 totals 15 residues. CDR3 sequence: CASSFGGPRTDTQYF. The CDR3 DNA is TGTGCCAGCAGCTTTGGGGGGCCGCGGACAGATACGCAGTATTTT.

This clonotype was counted only a few times. The V gene is TRBV12-3 or TRBV12-4, the J gene TRBJ2-3, with a tentative D call TRBD2 (6 bases). V was clipped by 7 bases and J by 5 bases, with 13 bases between them. The length of the CDR3 is 13 residues. This chain's CDR3 is CASKASEKDTQYF. The CDR3 coding sequence is TGTGCCAGCAAGGCTAGCGAAAAAGATACGCAGTATTTT.

J is TRBJ2-3 and V is TRBV11-2; tentatively, D is TRBD1 or TRBD2 (5 bases each). The V gene lost 5 bases and the J gene lost 8 bases, with 17 bases spanning the gap. The CDR3 totals 14 residues. CDR1 and CDR2 (germline): SGHAT, FQNNGV. This CDR3 is CASSVSRGPGTQYF. DNA for the CDR3: TGTGCCAGCAGCGTCTCCCGGGGCCCAGGTACGCAGTATTTT. Supplemented by reference TRBV11-2 and TRBJ2-3, the full variable domain reads EAGVAQSPRYKIIEKRQSVAFWCNPISGHATLYWYQQILGQGPKLLIQFQNNGVVDDSQLPKDRFSAERLKGVDSTLKIQPAKLEDSAVYLCASSVSRGPGTQYFGPGTRLTVL.

V is TRBV6-4 and J is TRBJ2-1, with 11 bases lining up with TRBD2. The CDR3 length is 16 residues. With V trimmed by 6 bases and J by 4 bases, 8 bases remained unmatched. CDR1 is MRHNA and CDR2 is SNTAGT in the germline V gene. CDR3 amino acids: CASSPTGTSGYNEQFF. CDR3 bases: TGTGCCAGCAGCCCCACCGGGACTAGCGGTTACAATGAGCAGTTCTTC.

The V gene is TRBV15, the J gene TRBJ1-1; the D is unclear. The V and J ends lost 7 bases and 0 bases respectively, with 12 bases between them. CDR3 size: 14 residues. Germline V gene data show CDR1 as LNHNV and CDR2 as YYDKDF (reference sequence). Here the CDR3 DNA reads TGTGCCACCATCGGAGGCCATATGAACACTGAAGCTTTCTTT. Its translation: CATIGGHMNTEAFF.

This rearrangement joins TRBV4-1 to TRBJ2-1; 10 nucleotides align to TRBD2. The junction had 1 base not matched to a gene; V was cut back by 1 base and J by 1 base. The CDR3 has 16 residues. Germline V gene lookup returns CDR1 MGHRA and CDR2 YSYEKL. CDR3 DNA: TGCGCCAGCAGCCAAGTAGCGGGAGGTTCCTACAATGAGCAGTTCTTC. Residues: CASSQVAGGSYNEQFF.

V is TRBV5-1 and J is TRBJ2-7; D remains ambiguous. Germline V lookup: CDR1 SGHRS, CDR2 YFSETQ. The CDR3 runs 14 residues. Trimming pared 0 bases from V and 3 bases from J, leaving 10 bases between. This chain's CDR3 is CASSLGNLNYEQYF. The DNA of the CDR3 is TGCGCCAGCAGCTTGGGTAATCTAAACTACGAGCAGTACTTC.

The sample holds a few counts of this clonotype. Here the CDR3 reads CASSFDRAYEQYF. CDR3 sequence (DNA): TGTGCCAGCAGTTTCGACAGGGCCTACGAGCAGTACTTC. The gene calls are TRBV12-3 or TRBV12-4 and TRBJ2-7; 7 nucleotides agree with TRBD1. J gave up 2 bases and V 3 bases, and 1 base lay outside the gene matches. CDR3 size: 13 residues.

This chain joins TRBV12-3 or TRBV12-4 and TRBJ2-1; 7 bases match TRBD1. Trimming at V came to 4 bases and at J to 12 bases, leaving 3 bases not matched to a gene. The CDR3 consists of 11 residues. The CDR3 reads CASSSRDRQFF. DNA of the CDR3: TGTGCCAGCAGTTCCCGGGACAGGCAGTTCTTC.

This chain joins TRBV7-9 and TRBJ2-7, with D tentatively TRBD1 (6 bases). V gave up 3 bases and J gave up 1 base, with 10 bases separating them. From germline, CDR1 is SEHNR and CDR2 FQNEAQ (reference sequence). The CDR3 sequence is 14 residues long. The CDR3 loop is CASSFRDKSYEQYF. The CDR3 DNA reads TGTGCCAGCAGCTTCCGGGACAAATCCTACGAGCAGTACTTC.

The rearrangement joins TRBV30 to TRBJ2-3; no firm D call. The germline V and J ends were trimmed by 3 bases and 6 bases, with 10 bases remaining between them. This CDR3 is built from 12 residues. Germline-derived CDR1 and CDR2 are GTSNPN and SVGIG (reference sequence). The CDR3 spells CAWRALVDTQYF. In nucleotides, the CDR3 is TGTGCCTGGAGAGCCCTCGTCGATACGCAGTATTTT.

The chain links TRBV11-2 to TRBJ2-3; maybe TRBD2 (5 bases). Germline lookup yields CDR1 SGHAT and CDR2 FQNNGV. Trimming removed 1 base at V and 11 bases at J, with 13 bases between. The CDR3 is 13 residues long. The CDR3 is CASSLVGLREQYF. DNA of the CDR3: TGTGCCAGCAGCTTAGTAGGCCTACGGGAGCAGTATTTT.

The chain is built from TRBV29-1 and TRBJ2-2, with a possible D match to TRBD1 (5 bases). The CDR3 spans 13 residues. The germline V and J ends were trimmed by 3 bases and 3 bases, with 8 bases remaining between them. The germline CDR1 and CDR2 sequences are SQVTM and ANQGSEA. The CDR3 loop reads CSVDQGDTGELFF. The CDR3 DNA sequence: TGCAGCGTTGATCAAGGGGACACCGGGGAGCTGTTTTTT.

This clonotype was picked up a small number of times. The V gene is TRBV6-1, the J gene TRBJ2-3, with TRBD2 as a possible D gene (6 bases). The V end was cut by 0 bases, the J end by 1 base, with 17 bases between. The CDR3 has 18 residues. CDR1 and CDR2 (germline): MNHNS, SASEGT. CDR3 residues: CASSEAGRGGLGTDTQYF. The CDR3, as DNA: TGTGCCAGCAGTGAAGCCGGACGGGGAGGCCTCGGCACAGATACGCAGTATTTT.

The CDR3 DNA is TGTGCCAGCAGCCCCGGACTAGCGAGCTCCTACGAGCAGTACTTC. This sequence encodes CASSPGLASSYEQYF. The rearrangement uses TRBV28 and TRBJ2-7; 9 positions match TRBD2. Germline V gives CDR1 MDHEN, CDR2 SYDVKM. CDR3 length: 15 amino acids. The ends lost 6 bases at V and 0 bases at J; junction bases unmatched: 6.

The rearrangement links TRBV7-6 to TRBJ2-3; tentative D call: TRBD1 (5 bases). Germline CDR1 is SGHVS and CDR2 is FNYEAQ. Trimming pared 8 bases from V and 2 bases from J, leaving 11 bases between. CDR3 size: 13 residues. The CDR3 region is CASLKGLTDTQYF. The CDR3 bases are TGTGCCAGCCTGAAGGGGCTCACAGATACGCAGTATTTT.